This TCR beta chain is drawn from a study of control samples from healthy donors and cancer patients. Per the germline V gene, CDR1 is SNHLY and CDR2 is FYNNEI. V was clipped by 8 bases and J by 6 bases, with 4 bases between them. CDR3 size: 10 residues. Generated by immunoSEQ multiplex PCR, the TCRdb table keeps only in-frame clones and is missing some. The table lists about 92,000 clones, roughly 78% of them singletons. This clone was counted only a few times. The sequence came from a woman aged 60-75 years in good health. The source material was blood. The J gene is TRBJ1-4, the V gene TRBV2, with D unclear. In nucleotides, the CDR3 is TGTGCCAGCCTGGATGAAAAACTGTTTTTT. Amino acids: CASLDEKLFF.